Sequencing of this T cell receptor beta chain was carried out in a study of cytomegalovirus exposure and HLA in healthy donors. Study results and caveats: According to an earlier analysis, most TCR beta V segments yielded productive rearrangements about 90% or about 30% of the time. Altogether, 160 or so TCR beta chains were recorded as cytomegalovirus-associated. An assumption of roughly uniform sequencing depth across donors underlay the presence/absence analyses.

About this clone: Antigen specificity is unknown.

PCR amplification relied on 60 Vbeta primers (plus 13 Jbeta primers). Profiling relied on immunoSEQ multiplex PCR, and the TCRdb table lists in-frame clones only, not all of them. The sample consists of roughly 140,000 clones, over 70% of them appearing once. The V gene's germline CDR1 is SEHNR and CDR2 FQNEAQ (reference sequence). The length of the CDR3 is 17 residues. With 6 bases clipped from V and 7 bases from J, the junction kept 11 bases outside the gene matches. What was sequenced was PBMCs. The TCR comes from a man aged 25 to 45 in good health and CMV-seropositive. The J gene is TRBJ2-2, the V gene TRBV7-9, with 13 bases fitting TRBD2. The CDR3 sequence: CASRNRGTSGKVGELFF. CDR3 DNA sequence: TGTGCCAGCAGAAATAGGGGGACTAGCGGGAAAGTCGGGGAGCTGTTTTTT.